A single sample gave rise to the 21 T cell receptor beta chains below, sequenced in a study of blood T cell repertoires in COVID-19. The data were produced by immunoSEQ multiplex PCR, yet TCRdb's version contains in-frame clones alone and is incomplete. The sample lists roughly 200,000 clones; roughly 89% were seen once. The sequencing input was PBMCs or T cells enriched from blood (not recorded which). These receptors were collected from a middle-aged woman with acute COVID-19.

This chain connects TRBV11-2 to TRBJ1-4, with D maybe TRBD1 (6 bases). The CDR3 runs to 15 residues. V was clipped by 1 base and J by 7 bases, with 13 bases between them. Germline V gene data show CDR1 as SGHAT and CDR2 as FQNNGV. CDR3 nucleotide sequence: TGTGCCAGCAGCTTAGGCGGGGGGCGGAGTGAAAAACTGTTTTTT. Its protein is CASSLGGGRSEKLFF.

The V and J genes are TRBV28 and TRBJ1-2, with D possibly TRBD1 on 6 matching bases. CDR3 length equals 15 residues. Germline-derived CDR1 and CDR2 are MDHEN and SYDVKM. V shed 4 bases and J shed 4 bases, with 16 bases lying between them. For the CDR3, the DNA is TGTGCCAGCAGTTCCAAACAGGGAGCCTCCTATGGCTACACCTTC. It encodes CASSSKQGASYGYTF.

This chain connects TRBV3-1 (or the pseudogene TRBV3-2) to TRBJ2-7; D gene unclear. Germline V gene lookup returns CDR1 LGHDT and CDR2 YNNKEL (reference sequence). This CDR3 has 11 amino acids. V was pared by 3 bases and J by 6 bases, with 6 bases between. The CDR3 coding sequence is TGTGCCAGCAGCCAGTCTCGCGAGCAGTACTTC. Residues: CASSQSREQYF.

The CDR3 DNA reads TGTGCCAGCAGCCCCCATCCGGGACTAGCGGACGAGCAGTACTTC. It codes for CASSPHPGLADEQYF. The chain has TRBV7-6 and TRBJ2-7; 11 bases match TRBD2. The CDR3 spans 15 residues. Germline CDR1 reads SGHVS; CDR2 reads FNYEAQ. J gave up 5 bases and V 5 bases, and 8 bases lay outside the gene matches.

V is TRBV28 and J is TRBJ1-2; maybe TRBD1 (5 bases). The CDR3 has 14 amino acids. Per germline, CDR1 MDHEN and CDR2 SYDVKM. Trimming left V 5 bases short and J 4 bases short, with 14 bases between. CDR3 sequence reads: CASSTPGVSYGYTF. CDR3 DNA sequence: TGTGCCAGCAGTACACCGGGGGTTAGCTATGGCTACACCTTC.

In its sample, this clone was seen a few times. The rearrangement links TRBV5-4 to TRBJ2-1, with TRBD2 identical over 11 bases. Germline CDR1 and CDR2: SGHNT and YYREEE (reference sequence). CDR3 length: 16 amino acids. The trim removed 7 bases at V and 7 bases at J, leaving 13 bases unmatched. In DNA, the CDR3 is TGTGCCAGCGGTGGTAGCGGGGGGGCCAGTTCGAATGAGCAGTTCTTC. This translates into CASGGSGGASSNEQFF.

The chain combines TRBV28 with TRBJ1-3, with 8 bases identical to TRBD1. The CDR3 contains 19 residues. Germline CDR1 MDHEN, CDR2 SYDVKM. V was clipped by 6 bases and J by 0 bases; unmatched bases: 16. Here the CDR3 reads CASRTSMDRAFHSGNTIYF. The DNA for the CDR3 is TGTGCCAGCAGAACATCAATGGACAGGGCCTTCCACTCTGGAAACACCATATATTTT.

The chain joins TRBV10-1 to TRBJ2-7, with D tentatively TRBD2 (5 bases). Germline assignment: CDR1 WNHNN and CDR2 SYGVQD (reference sequence). Deletions cut 0 bases from V and 3 bases from J, with 12 bases between. The CDR3 covers 15 residues. The CDR3 DNA reads as TGCGCCAGCAGTGAGTCCCGGACTTGGCGCTACGAGCAGTACTTC. It translates to CASSESRTWRYEQYF.

Concerning this clone: The junction differs from germline at one of its ends, possibly a read error. This sample includes further DNA sequences coding for the same CDR3. V gene TRBV6-5 combines with J gene TRBJ1-4; 7 positions match TRBD1. This CDR3 has 15 amino acids. Germline V gene data show CDR1 as MNHEY and CDR2 as SVGAGI. CDR3 DNA: TGTGCCAGCAGTTACTCGACAGGGTCTAACGAAAAACTGTTTTTT. Amino acid sequence: CASSYSTGSNEKLFF.

The chain has TRBV4-1 and TRBJ2-7; D remains ambiguous. CDR3 length: 13 amino acids. Trimming stripped 0 bases from V and 3 bases from J, with 6 bases between. The germline V gene has CDR1 MGHRA and CDR2 YSYEKL. CDR3 region: CASSQDRVYEQYF. CDR3 sequence (DNA): TGCGCCAGCAGCCAAGATAGAGTCTACGAGCAGTACTTC.

This clone was recorded only once. The rearrangement links TRBV5-1 to TRBJ1-1; D unclear. Between the trimmed V and J ends, which lost 4 bases and 6 bases, there was a span of 13 bases. This CDR3 region has 13 residues. Germline CDR1 SGHRS, CDR2 YFSETQ. The CDR3 reads CASSPPGKAEAFF. The DNA for the CDR3 is TGCGCCAGCAGCCCGCCGGGGAAGGCTGAAGCTTTCTTT. Variable domain in full (rest from reference TRBV5-1 and TRBJ1-1): KAGVTQTPRYLIKTRGQQVTLSCSPISGHRSVSWYQQTPGQGLQFLFEYFSETQRNKGNFPGRFSGRQFSNSRSEMNVSTLELGDSALYLCASSPPGKAEAFFGQGTRLTVV.

The CDR3 DNA sequence: TGTGCCAGCAGCGTATCACCGTATATCCGGGACAGGGAAGGATCACAGGCAGATACGCAGTATTTT. Its translation: CASSVSPYIRDREGSQADTQYF. The chain joins TRBV9 to TRBJ2-3; 9 bases line up with TRBD1. Losses at the gene ends were 1 base for V and 4 bases for J; bases not matched to a gene: 25. CDR3 length equals 22 residues. Germline V gene data show CDR1 as SGDLS and CDR2 as YYNGEE. Filled out from reference TRBV9 and TRBJ2-3, the complete variable domain reads DSGVTQTPKHLITATGQRVTLRCSPRSGDLSVYWYQQSLDQGLQFLIQYYNGEERAKGNILERFSAQQFPDLHSELNLSSLELGDSALYFCASSVSPYIRDREGSQADTQYFGPGTRLTVL.

The V call is TRBV5-4, the J call TRBJ1-1; D may be TRBD1 (6 bases). In germline, CDR1 is SGHNT, CDR2 YYREEE (reference sequence). With 4 bases removed from V and 0 bases from J, the gap between germline ends came to 19 bases. This CDR3 has 17 residues. In nucleotides, the CDR3 is TGTGCCAGCAGCGGGGAACAGGGTTTTCTTATGAACACTGAAGCTTTCTTT. Translating gives CASSGEQGFLMNTEAFF.

The chain recombines TRBV7-9 with TRBJ2-7, with D perhaps matching TRBD1 (7 bases). This CDR3 spans 15 amino acids. Deletions cut 6 bases from V and 5 bases from J, with 20 bases between. Germline V gene data show CDR1 as SEHNR and CDR2 as FQNEAQ (reference sequence). The CDR3 is CASSRIGGGFNEQYF. CDR3 nucleotides: TGTGCCAGCAGTCGTATCGGAGGGGGCTTCAACGAGCAGTACTTC.

This chain uses TRBV12-5 with TRBJ1-5, with TRBD1 matching over 9 bases. The CDR3 extends over 14 amino acids. Trimming cost V 6 bases and J 6 bases; bases outside gene matches: 6. The germline V gene has CDR1 LGHNT and CDR2 FRNRAP. Here the CDR3 reads CASGSQGAPQPQHF. The CDR3 DNA reads TGTGCTAGTGGATCACAGGGGGCGCCTCAGCCCCAGCATTTT.

The rearrangement joins TRBV4-2 to TRBJ2-1, with a possible D match to TRBD2 (5 bases). The CDR3 has 17 residues. CDR1 and CDR2 from the germline V gene are LGHNA and YNFKEQ. V lost 1 base, J lost 0 bases, and 13 bases lay in between. The DNA of the CDR3 is TGTGCCAGCAGCCAAGTGTCACTAGGTGGCTCCTACAATGAGCAGTTCTTC. This translates into CASSQVSLGGSYNEQFF.

The V call is TRBV10-2, the J call TRBJ1-1; 8 bases are shared with TRBD1. Losses at the gene ends were 3 bases for V and 0 bases for J; bases not matched to a gene: 6. The CDR3 extends over 16 amino acids. Germline V gene lookup returns CDR1 WSHSY and CDR2 SAAADI. The CDR3 DNA reads TGCGCCAGCAGTGACAGGGGGCTAGCATTGAACACTGAAGCTTTCTTT. Amino acids: CASSDRGLALNTEAFF.

The table lists this clone with a count of one. The CDR3 sequence is CASSPAGGASSYEQYF. The CDR3 DNA follows: TGTGCCAGCTCACCGGCCGGGGGGGCGTCTTCCTACGAGCAGTACTTC. The V call is TRBV18, the J call TRBJ2-7, with 8 bases fitting TRBD2. Germline assignment: CDR1 KGHSH and CDR2 LQKENI. The CDR3 consists of 16 residues. After removal of 3 bases from V and 1 base from J, the junction contained 8 bases not matched to a gene.

The chain couples TRBV2 to TRBJ1-4; D might be TRBD1 (5 bases). The CDR3 has 14 residues. V shed 4 bases and J shed 4 bases, with 10 bases lying between them. Germline lookup yields CDR1 SNHLY and CDR2 FYNNEI. The CDR3: CASSVGQRNEKLFF. The CDR3 DNA is TGTGCCAGCAGTGTGGGGCAGCGTAATGAAAAACTGTTTTTT.

The V and J genes are TRBV2 and TRBJ2-4; no firm D call. Germline assignment: CDR1 SNHLY and CDR2 FYNNEI. Deletions cut 7 bases from V and 1 base from J, with 11 bases between. This CDR3 comprises 14 residues. The CDR3 here is CASKKTEAKNIQYF. The CDR3 region has the DNA TGTGCCAGCAAGAAAACGGAGGCCAAAAACATTCAGTACTTC.

This chain uses TRBV4-1 with TRBJ2-2, with 8 bases lining up with TRBD2. CDR1 is MGHRA, CDR2 YSYEKL, per germline. V shed 4 bases, J shed 6 bases, and the junction held 1 base outside the gene matches. This CDR3 comprises 13 residues. The CDR3 is CASSPGLAGELFF. The CDR3 nucleotides read TGCGCCAGCAGCCCGGGACTAGCCGGGGAGCTGTTTTTT.